The rows below give T cell receptor beta chains drawn from one sample of a study of T cells in tuberculosis. Only in-frame clones appear in the TCRdb table, and some are missing; sequencing was by immunoSEQ multiplex PCR. The sample lists about 49,000 clones, about 96% occurring once. The sample here was PBMCs, taken at tuberculosis diagnosis. Receptors originate from an adult with tuberculosis. Both conserved end residues are part of each CDR3. The D gene is left open where the match is weak. A clone size is listed for some rows: how often the clone was seen (once, few, many), or a class if it is expanded.

v_call,j_call,cdr3_length,clone_size,d_call,cdr3_nt,cdr3_aa
TRBV5-1,TRBJ2-3,14,-,TRBD1,TGCGCCAGCAGCTTGTCGGACAGGGCAGATACGCAGTATTTT,CASSLSDRADTQYF
TRBV11-2,TRBJ2-7,11,-,TRBD2,TGTGCCAGCAGCTCTTTCGGGGGGTCGTACTTC,CASSSFGGSYF
TRBV10-1,TRBJ2-3,16,-,TRBD2,TGCGCCAGCAGTGGAGGACTAGCGGGAGGGGTAGATACGCAGTATTTT,CASSGGLAGGVDTQYF
TRBV23-1,TRBJ2-5,18,once,-,TGCGCCAGCAGTCAATGGAGGTGGAATACGGGATTAGAGGAGACCCAGTACTTC,CASSQWRWNTGLEETQYF
TRBV6-1,TRBJ2-1,14,-,-,TGTGCCAGCAGTGAAGCGGCTATCGGGAATGAGCAGTTCTTC,CASSEAAIGNEQFF
TRBV2,TRBJ2-5,10,-,-,TGTGCCACCTGGGCGGGGACCCAGTACTTC,CATWAGTQYF
TRBV5-4,TRBJ2-1,14,-,-,TGTGCCAGCAGCGGGCGGGACAGCTACAATGAGCAGTTCTTC,CASSGRDSYNEQFF
TRBV5-4,TRBJ2-1,14,-,-,TGTGCCAGCAGCTTGGTCAGACAAGACAATGAGCAGTTCTTC,CASSLVRQDNEQFF
TRBV28,TRBJ1-1,15,-,-,TGTGCCAGCAGAGGTGTCGGGGGGAGGAACACTGAAGCTTTCTTT,CASRGVGGRNTEAFF
TRBV5-1,TRBJ2-7,14,-,-,TGCGCCAGCACTGTGGGCTTCAACTCCTACGAGCAGTACTTC,CASTVGFNSYEQYF
TRBV6-4,TRBJ2-2,14,-,-,TGTGCCAGCAGCGCCGGACAGTTTACCGGGGAGCTGTTTTTT,CASSAGQFTGELFF
TRBV6-1,TRBJ2-2,14,-,-,TGTGCCAGCAGTGAGGCGGGACAGCGGACTGAGCTGTTTTTT,CASSEAGQRTELFF
TRBV5-1,TRBJ2-5,16,-,-,TGCGCCAGCAGCGCAAGGACAGCGAGGGCCTCAGAGACCCAGTACTTC,CASSARTARASETQYF
TRBV27,TRBJ2-3,18,-,TRBD2,TGTGCCAGCAGTTTGACTAGCGGGAGGGCCCTGAGCACAGATACGCAGTATTTT,CASSLTSGRALSTDTQYF
TRBV5-1,TRBJ1-1,12,-,-,TGCGCCAGCAGCCCAGGGTACACTGAAGCTTTCTTT,CASSPGYTEAFF
TRBV27,TRBJ2-3,14,-,-,TGTGCCAGCAGAAAGGGGTACAGAGAAGATACGCAGTATTTT,CASRKGYREDTQYF
TRBV11-3,TRBJ2-7,14,-,TRBD1,TGTGCCAGCAGCTCGACAGGGGGCGGCTACGAGCAGTACTTC,CASSSTGGGYEQYF
TRBV10-3,TRBJ2-3,16,-,TRBD2,TGTGCCATCAGACCGACCCTAGCGGGGGACACAGATACGCAGTATTTT,CAIRPTLAGDTDTQYF
TRBV5-1,TRBJ1-1,14,once,-,TGCGCCAGCAGCTTTCGGGGGGTGAACACTGAAGCTTTCTTT,CASSFRGVNTEAFF
TRBV14,TRBJ2-7,14,-,-,TGTGCCAGCAGCTTCGCGCGTGGGGGAGGCGAGCAGTACTTC,CASSFARGGGEQYF
TRBV7-8,TRBJ2-2,17,-,TRBD2,TGTGCCAGCAGCTTGGGACTAGCGGGAGGGCCCACCGGGGAGCTGTTTTTT,CASSLGLAGGPTGELFF
TRBV27,TRBJ2-7,15,-,TRBD1,TGTGCCAGCAGTTCCGATGACAGGGTCTGGGACGAGCAGTACTTC,CASSSDDRVWDEQYF
TRBV11-1,TRBJ2-1,13,once,TRBD1,TGTGCCAGCAGGGACAGGGCGGTTAATGAGCAGTTCTTC,CASRDRAVNEQFF
TRBV6-5,TRBJ1-1,15,-,TRBD1,TGTGCCAGCAGTTGGGACAGGACAGGGGGAACTGAAGCTTTCTTT,CASSWDRTGGTEAFF
TRBV7-2,TRBJ2-7,15,-,TRBD2,TGTGCCAGCAGCTTAGGGGCTAGCGGGACCTACGAGCAGTACTTC,CASSLGASGTYEQYF
TRBV30,TRBJ1-1,13,few,-,TGTGCCCGCTCAGGAGGGCGAAACACTGAAGCTTTCTTT,CARSGGRNTEAFF
TRBV23-1,TRBJ1-2,19,once,TRBD1,TGCGCCAGCCCGAGAGATCACTCGCCGGGACAGGGCTCAGGTTGTGGCTACACCTTC,CASPRDHSPGQGSGCGYTF
TRBV19,TRBJ2-1,15,-,-,TGTGCCAGTAGCCCAGGACTACCCTGGGTGGATGAGCAGTTCTTC,CASSPGLPWVDEQFF
TRBV18,TRBJ2-2,17,once,TRBD1,TGTGCCAGCTCACCATGGGGACAGGGAGCGAACACCGGGGAGCTGTTTTTT,CASSPWGQGANTGELFF
TRBV2,TRBJ2-3,16,-,-,TGTGCCAGCAGTAAGCGGAGATTAGCTGGCACAGATACGCAGTATTTT,CASSKRRLAGTDTQYF
TRBV9,TRBJ2-3,16,-,TRBD1,TGTGCCAGCAGCGTGGGGGACAGGGGCAGGGAGGATACGCAGTATTTT,CASSVGDRGREDTQYF
TRBV9,TRBJ1-5,15,-,-,TGTGCCAGCAGCGTAGGAGGCAGGGTGGATCAGCCCCAGCATTTT,CASSVGGRVDQPQHF
TRBV27,TRBJ2-3,12,-,-,TGTGCCAGCAGTCCTAGCACAGATACGCAGTATTTT,CASSPSTDTQYF
TRBV5-1,TRBJ2-1,11,-,TRBD1,TGCGCCAGCAGCTCGGGGACAGGGAAGTTCTTC,CASSSGTGKFF
TRBV10-3,TRBJ2-7,14,-,TRBD2,TGTGCCATCAAGCCTAGCGGGAGCTCCTACGAGCAGTACTTC,CAIKPSGSSYEQYF
TRBV7-9,TRBJ2-7,10,-,-,TGTGCCAGACCACATGGCGAGCAGTACTTC,CARPHGEQYF
TRBV6-6,TRBJ1-1,14,-,TRBD1,TGTGCCAGCAGTCGACCGGGACAGGCCGGGAGAGCTTTCTTT,CASSRPGQAGRAFF
TRBV5-1,TRBJ1-2,15,-,-,TGCGCCAGCAGCTTGGGAGACAGGCCACTTTATGGCTACACCTTC,CASSLGDRPLYGYTF
TRBV7-6,TRBJ2-1,18,-,TRBD2,TGTGCCAGCAGCTTACGTAGCGCTAGCGGGAGGGCCGACAATGAGCAGTTCTTC,CASSLRSASGRADNEQFF
TRBV30,TRBJ1-4,13,-,-,TGTGCCTGGAGTTGGGGGGTCGGTGAAAAACTGTTTTTT,CAWSWGVGEKLFF
TRBV7-2,TRBJ2-7,12,-,-,TGTGCCAGCAGCTCCTCAGGGCTCGAGCAGTACTTC,CASSSSGLEQYF
TRBV30,TRBJ1-2,17,once,TRBD1,TGTGCCTGGAGTGGGACTAGGACAGGGAGGCTGGACTATGGCTACACCTTC,CAWSGTRTGRLDYGYTF
TRBV4-1,TRBJ2-1,18,-,TRBD2,TGCGCCAGCAGCCAGATGGGACTAGCGCCTTCCTCCTACAATGAGCAGTTCTTC,CASSQMGLAPSSYNEQFF